The following is a T cell receptor beta chain sequence with its context. The record originates from a study of cytomegalovirus exposure and HLA in healthy donors. Germline assignment: CDR1 SEHNR and CDR2 FQNEAQ (reference sequence). V gave up 7 bases and J gave up 3 bases, with 21 bases separating them. This CDR3 comprises 16 residues. PCR used 60 Vbeta primers and 13 Jbeta primers. Some clones are missing from TCRdb's copy, which holds only in-frame ones; the method was immunoSEQ multiplex PCR. The sample has about 70,000 clones, roughly 90% seen once. The sequencing sample was made of PBMCs. The sequence derives from a woman between 25 and 40 years old in good health and CMV-seronegative. The chain joins TRBV7-9 to TRBJ2-5; D possibly corresponds to TRBD2 (5 bases). The CDR3 spells CASNPLRRGGEETQYF. The DNA of the CDR3 is TGTGCCAGCAACCCACTACGCCGGGGTGGCGAAGAGACCCAGTACTTC.